This T cell receptor beta chain was captured in a study of blood T cell repertoires in COVID-19. Looking at the study overall: The study drew acute and convalescent COVID-19 samples from the United States, Italy and Spain.

Seattle participants joined during active infection and were tracked over time. Authors' processing steps: Estimation of nucleated cell counts was performed using reference gene primer amplification. Repertoires were generated with immunoSEQ multiplex PCR, while TCRdb's copy carries only in-frame clones and drops some. The V and J calls and clone size come from that table; D and trimming were worked out from the DNA. The top ten hold approximately 2% of the sample, which has about 300,000 clones, approximately 89% seen once. There are 14 residues in the CDR3. The V gene's germline CDR1 is MNHEY and CDR2 SVGAGI. V was cut by 2 bases and J by 8 bases, with 13 bases left in between.

The chain has TRBV6-5 and TRBJ1-3, with D unclear. The sequenced sample was peripheral blood. The receptor's source is a young woman with COVID-19, enrolled during active disease. The CDR3 here is CASSYRPWGDTIYF. The CDR3 DNA reads TGTGCCAGCAGTTACCGTCCGTGGGGAGACACCATATATTTT.